The following is a T cell receptor (beta chain) sequence with its context. Other DNA sequences from this sample encode an identical CDR3 as well. The sample originates from a study of blood T cell repertoires in COVID-19. Per the authors' pipeline: Counts of nucleated cells, estimated from reference gene primer amplification, were obtained. Assay used: immunoSEQ multiplex PCR; TCRdb lists only in-frame clones, some missing. V and J calls and clone size follow that table, whereas D and trimming were derived from the DNA. Altogether about 440,000 clones are present, about 90% being singletons, with the ten largest covering almost 2%. The sample was PBMCs or T cells enriched from blood (not recorded which). This receptor was obtained from a woman aged 18-29 years with acute COVID-19.

This CDR3 reads CASSQAYNEQFF. CDR3 DNA: TGTGCCAGCAGCCAAGCGTACAATGAGCAGTTCTTC. This chain uses TRBV3-1 (or the pseudogene TRBV3-2) with TRBJ2-1; no clear D. V gave up 1 base and J gave up 4 bases, with 2 bases separating them. CDR1 and CDR2 (germline): LGHDT, YNNKEL (reference sequence). This CDR3 region has 12 residues.